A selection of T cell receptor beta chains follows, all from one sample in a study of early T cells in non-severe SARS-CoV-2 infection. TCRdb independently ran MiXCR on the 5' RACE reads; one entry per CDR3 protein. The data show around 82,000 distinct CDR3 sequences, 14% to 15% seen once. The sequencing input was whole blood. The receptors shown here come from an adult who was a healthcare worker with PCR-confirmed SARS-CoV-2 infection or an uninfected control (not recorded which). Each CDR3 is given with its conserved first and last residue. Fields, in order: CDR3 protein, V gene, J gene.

cdr3_aa: CATSVGQGQFF
v_call: TRBV24-1
j_call: TRBJ2-1

cdr3_aa: CASRNSDRPAKNIQYF
v_call: TRBV6-2/TRBV6-3
j_call: TRBJ2-4

cdr3_aa: CASSQGLAGVADTQYF
v_call: TRBV4-2
j_call: TRBJ2-3

cdr3_aa: CASSENRVPSSGNTIYF
v_call: TRBV7-4
j_call: TRBJ1-3

cdr3_aa: CASGTSGDNEQFF
v_call: TRBV3-1
j_call: TRBJ2-1

cdr3_aa: CSARLQGNTEAFF
v_call: TRBV20-1
j_call: TRBJ1-1

cdr3_aa: CASSQIQGVGYNEQFF
v_call: TRBV7-3
j_call: TRBJ2-1

cdr3_aa: CASSLGSDQPQHF
v_call: TRBV3-1
j_call: TRBJ1-5

cdr3_aa: CASSLDLGDEQFF
v_call: TRBV12-3/TRBV12-4
j_call: TRBJ2-1

cdr3_aa: CASSGTGGLAEAFF
v_call: TRBV9
j_call: TRBJ1-1

cdr3_aa: CASSPYGNSPLHF
v_call: TRBV14
j_call: TRBJ1-6

cdr3_aa: CASRGQGRNYGYTF
v_call: TRBV6-6
j_call: TRBJ1-2

cdr3_aa: CAAGQGVGPQHF
v_call: TRBV24-1
j_call: TRBJ1-5

cdr3_aa: CSASKTATGELFF
v_call: TRBV20-1
j_call: TRBJ2-2

cdr3_aa: CASSLKAGDTDTQYF
v_call: TRBV7-2
j_call: TRBJ2-3

cdr3_aa: CASSDDRATRVSTDTQYF
v_call: TRBV6-6
j_call: TRBJ2-3

cdr3_aa: CSVESQGYGYTF
v_call: TRBV29-1
j_call: TRBJ1-2

cdr3_aa: CASSWTANTGELIF
v_call: TRBV12-3/TRBV12-4
j_call: TRBJ2-2

cdr3_aa: CASSLDSSLRRNEQFF
v_call: TRBV11-3
j_call: TRBJ2-1

cdr3_aa: CASSLSIGGGNEQFF
v_call: TRBV7-2
j_call: TRBJ2-1

cdr3_aa: CASRVRETGELFF
v_call: TRBV2
j_call: TRBJ2-2

cdr3_aa: CASSFTSGGHRANTGELFF
v_call: TRBV11-1
j_call: TRBJ2-2

cdr3_aa: CASSLYVGRGKETQYF
v_call: TRBV28
j_call: TRBJ2-5

cdr3_aa: CASSLGDRAEKLFF
v_call: TRBV5-4
j_call: TRBJ1-4

cdr3_aa: CASSIAGTGGTGELFF
v_call: TRBV12-3/TRBV12-4
j_call: TRBJ2-2

cdr3_aa: CASSRGLDQETQYF
v_call: TRBV5-1
j_call: TRBJ2-5

cdr3_aa: CASGGGPGNTIYF
v_call: TRBV2
j_call: TRBJ1-3

cdr3_aa: CASSYSPVRTDTQYF
v_call: TRBV6-6
j_call: TRBJ2-3

cdr3_aa: CASSESPPGQGITPSGAFF
v_call: TRBV25-1
j_call: TRBJ1-1

cdr3_aa: CASQGKSNQPQHF
v_call: TRBV2
j_call: TRBJ1-5

cdr3_aa: CSVLVRGNEQFF
v_call: TRBV20-1
j_call: TRBJ2-1

cdr3_aa: CSARTPTGNTIYF
v_call: TRBV20-1
j_call: TRBJ1-3

cdr3_aa: CASSQGRTEQFF
v_call: TRBV3-1
j_call: TRBJ2-1

cdr3_aa: CSARTGGYQPQHF
v_call: TRBV20-1
j_call: TRBJ1-5

cdr3_aa: CASSPLRQGAFTEAFF
v_call: TRBV18
j_call: TRBJ1-1

cdr3_aa: CAISAVKNLNEQFF
v_call: TRBV10-3
j_call: TRBJ2-1

cdr3_aa: CASSLPGGRGDTQYF
v_call: TRBV5-1
j_call: TRBJ2-3

cdr3_aa: CASSERPGEMENEQFF
v_call: TRBV25-1
j_call: TRBJ2-1

cdr3_aa: CASSGLRTSDIQYF
v_call: TRBV2
j_call: TRBJ2-4

cdr3_aa: CASSQDLGNEQFF
v_call: TRBV4-2
j_call: TRBJ2-1

cdr3_aa: CSVIGFIGTDTQYF
v_call: TRBV20-1
j_call: TRBJ2-3